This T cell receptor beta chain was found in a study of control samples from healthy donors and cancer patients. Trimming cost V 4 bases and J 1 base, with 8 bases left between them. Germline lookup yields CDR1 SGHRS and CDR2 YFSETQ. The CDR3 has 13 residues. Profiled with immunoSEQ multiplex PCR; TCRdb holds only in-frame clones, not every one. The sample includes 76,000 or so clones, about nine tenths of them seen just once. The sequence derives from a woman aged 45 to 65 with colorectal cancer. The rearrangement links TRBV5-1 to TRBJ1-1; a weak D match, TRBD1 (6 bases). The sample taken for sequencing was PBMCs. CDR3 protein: CASSEQGNTEAFF. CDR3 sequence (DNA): TGCGCCAGCAGCGAACAGGGGAACACTGAAGCTTTCTTT.